The 14 T cell receptor beta chains below all came from one sample that was sequenced in a study of memory CD4+ T cells and cytomegalovirus serostatus. Generated by immunoSEQ multiplex PCR, the TCRdb table keeps only in-frame clones and is missing some. This sample has 55,000 to 80,000 clones, with about 76% found just once. The sort gate was single viable CD3+CD4+CD8-CD45RO+ cells for memory CD4+ T cells. The sample was memory CD4+ T cells from blood. Receptors originate from an adult in good health and CMV-seropositive.

This clone has only a few counts. V is TRBV7-3 and J is TRBJ2-6; 10 nucleotides align to TRBD1. The CDR3 is 15 residues long. With V trimmed by 5 bases and J by 12 bases, 10 bases remained unmatched. The germline gives CDR1 SGHTA, CDR2 FQGTGA. The DNA of the CDR3 is TGTGCCAGCAGCCCAAGGGACAGGGGACGAGGCGTCCTGACTTTC. Translation gives CASSPRDRGRGVLTF. Based on the CDR3 plus reference TRBV7-3 and TRBJ2-6, the full variable domain is GAGVSQTPSNKVTEKGKYVELRCDPISGHTALYWYRQSLGQGPEFLIYFQGTGAADDSGLPNDRFFAVRPEGSVSTLKIQRTERGDSAVYLCASSPRDRGRGVLTFGAGSRLTVL.

The chain combines TRBV2 with TRBJ2-3; D is unresolved. Germline V gene lookup returns CDR1 SNHLY and CDR2 FYNNEI. The CDR3 is 13 residues long. With 8 bases removed from V and 2 bases from J, the gap between germline ends came to 11 bases. CDR3 in amino acids: CASGAHPTDTQYF. CDR3 nucleotides: TGTGCCAGCGGAGCCCACCCCACAGATACGCAGTATTTT.

The DNA of the CDR3 is TGTGCCAGCAGTGAACCCCGGGACAGGGGGACAACTAATGAAAAACTGTTTTTT. Translation gives CASSEPRDRGTTNEKLFF. The chain couples TRBV6-1 to TRBJ1-4; 11 bases match TRBD1. Germline lookup yields CDR1 MNHNS and CDR2 SASEGT. This CDR3 is built from 18 residues. The ends lost 2 bases at V and 0 bases at J; junction bases unmatched: 5.

The chain joins TRBV19 to TRBJ1-4; no definite D call. Between the trimmed V and J ends, which lost 2 bases and 0 bases, there was a span of 7 bases. This CDR3 is built from 15 residues. CDR1 is LNHDA, CDR2 SQIVND, per germline (reference sequence). In DNA, the CDR3 is TGTGCCAGTAGTATACGAAACCCAACTAATGAAAAACTGTTTTTT. Protein sequence: CASSIRNPTNEKLFF.

This rearrangement joins TRBV20-1 to TRBJ1-2; TRBD1 is a possible D gene (6 bases). The CDR3 sequence is 11 residues long. Germline CDR1 DFQATT, CDR2 SNEGSKA (reference sequence). V was trimmed by 3 bases and J by 8 bases, leaving 10 bases between them. CDR3 residues: CSARDSRGYTF. The CDR3 region has the DNA TGCAGTGCTAGGGACAGCCGGGGCTACACCTTC.

The chain has TRBV4-2 and TRBJ2-1, with 9 bases matching TRBD2. Germline loops: CDR1 LGHNA, CDR2 YNFKEQ. The junction had 13 bases not matched to a gene; V was cut back by 2 bases and J by 5 bases. The CDR3 sequence is 18 residues long. Written as DNA, the CDR3 is TGTGCCAGCAGCCAATCAATAATTCTAGCGGGGATTAACAATGAGCAGTTCTTC. Translated, it gives CASSQSIILAGINNEQFF.

The V call is TRBV6-1, the J call TRBJ1-1; D gene unclear. Germline V CDR1 and CDR2: MNHNS, SASEGT. The CDR3 length is 13 residues. The V end lost 2 bases, the J end lost 2 bases, and 6 bases lay between the germline ends. Here the CDR3 DNA reads TGTGCCAGCAGTGAAAGGTCTAACACTGAAGCTTTCTTT. Its protein product is CASSERSNTEAFF.

V and J are TRBV29-1 and TRBJ1-4, with D possibly being TRBD1 (5 bases). V lost 7 bases, J lost 5 bases, and 11 bases lay in between. The CDR3 is 12 amino acids. Germline assignment: CDR1 SQVTM and CDR2 ANQGSEA. The CDR3 sequence is CSGGDVNEKLFF. As DNA, the CDR3 is TGCAGCGGTGGGGACGTAAATGAAAAACTGTTTTTT. The full variable domain, completed using reference TRBV29-1 and TRBJ1-4, is SAVISQKPSRDICQRGTSLTIQCQVDSQVTMMFWYRQQPGQSLTLIATANQGSEATYESGFVIDKFPISRPNLTFSTLTVSNMSPEDSSIYLCSGGDVNEKLFFGSGTQLSVL.

The V call is TRBV29-1, the J call TRBJ2-7, with D maybe TRBD2 (5 bases). The CDR3 sequence is 13 residues long. The V gene lost 5 bases and the J gene lost 7 bases, with 18 bases spanning the gap. Germline CDR1 and CDR2: SQVTM and ANQGSEA. The CDR3 loop is CSVLRTSTGEQYF. As DNA, the CDR3 is TGCAGCGTTCTCAGGACGTCTACGGGAGAGCAGTACTTC.

The chain carries TRBV5-5 and TRBJ2-1, with D unclear. Germline V CDR1 and CDR2: SGHKS, YYEKEE (reference sequence). V was clipped by 4 bases and J by 6 bases, with 14 bases between them. The CDR3 consists of 14 residues. The CDR3 nucleotides read TGTGCCAGCAGCCCTCCCTACACTCCCAATGAGCAGTTCTTC. The encoded protein is CASSPPYTPNEQFF.

This clone was observed a handful of times. DNA for the CDR3: TGTGCCAGCAGCTTAAATTTTCTAGTGAACGAGCAGTTCTTC. Protein: CASSLNFLVNEQFF. The chain has TRBV7-3 and TRBJ2-1, with D hard to call. The germline V gene has CDR1 SGHTA and CDR2 FQGTGA. With 1 base removed from V and 10 bases from J, the gap between germline ends came to 14 bases. This CDR3 contains 14 residues. The whole variable domain, remainder taken from reference TRBV7-3 and TRBJ2-1, is GAGVSQTPSNKVTEKGKYVELRCDPISGHTALYWYRQSLGQGPEFLIYFQGTGAADDSGLPNDRFFAVRPEGSVSTLKIQRTERGDSAVYLCASSLNFLVNEQFFGPGTRLTVL.

This clone appeared once. The chain joins TRBV6-5 to TRBJ1-1; D call uncertain. Trimming left V 1 base short and J 3 bases short, with 12 bases between. The CDR3 spans 15 residues. CDR1 and CDR2 (germline): MNHEY, SVGAGI. The CDR3 region is CASSYLSLEDTEAFF. In DNA, the CDR3 is TGTGCCAGCAGTTACTTGAGCCTGGAGGACACTGAAGCTTTCTTT.

This clone is classed as medium-sized (0.01 to 0.1%). The rearrangement joins TRBV5-1 to TRBJ2-7; 7 bases fit TRBD1. In germline, CDR1 is SGHRS, CDR2 YFSETQ. CDR3 length equals 13 residues. V shed 8 bases, J shed 2 bases, and the junction held 7 bases outside the gene matches. Written as DNA, the CDR3 is TGCGCCAGACTAAAGGGGGCAGCCTACGAGCAGTACTTC. This translates into CARLKGAAYEQYF.

The chain carries TRBV6-5 and TRBJ1-4; D is ambiguous. This CDR3 is built from 16 residues. V shed 0 bases and J shed 1 base, with 9 bases lying between them. Germline CDR1 reads MNHEY; CDR2 reads SVGAGI. CDR3 in DNA: TGTGCCAGCAGTTACTCCTGGGCCGAAACTAATGAAAAACTGTTTTTT. It translates to CASSYSWAETNEKLFF.